Following are 2 T cell receptor beta chains from one sample sequenced in a study of blood T cell repertoires in COVID-19. Generated by immunoSEQ multiplex PCR, the TCRdb table keeps only in-frame clones and is missing some. The sample has roughly 100,000 clones; under 80% are singletons. Sequenced material: peripheral blood. The receptors stem from a man between 65 and 79 years old with active or convalescent COVID-19.

The V call is TRBV9, the J call TRBJ1-4; 8 bases line up with TRBD1. The CDR3 loop spans 16 amino acids. The germline CDR1 and CDR2 sequences are SGDLS and YYNGEE. The J segment lost 4 bases and the V segment lost 4 bases, leaving 9 bases of the junction unmatched. In DNA, the CDR3 is TGTGCCAGCAGCCCCCAGACAGGACAGGGTAATGAAAAACTGTTTTTT. Amino acid sequence: CASSPQTGQGNEKLFF.

The chain uses TRBV18 and TRBJ1-1; 8 bases align to TRBD1. Germline CDR1 reads KGHSH; CDR2 reads LQKENI. The CDR3 consists of 13 residues. Germline trimming cut 5 bases from V and 4 bases from J; bases unmatched to any gene: 3. This chain's CDR3 is CASSSTGVTEAFF. In DNA, the CDR3 is TGTGCCAGCTCATCGACAGGGGTCACTGAAGCTTTCTTT.